This TCR beta chain was sequenced in a study of PD-1 blockade in classical Hodgkin lymphoma. With respect to this clone: Its specificity is unknown.

Study-wide results and limits: Newly diagnosed patients reportedly trailed healthy donors in baseline TCR diversity. Diversity in CD4+ TCRs, unlike that measured in CD8+ TCRs, had risen significantly by C4D1.

Germline V lookup: CDR1 SEHNR, CDR2 FQNEAQ (reference sequence). Trimming shortened V by 5 bases and J by 11 bases, and 20 bases separated the two germline ends. This CDR3 is built from 14 residues. Sequencing used immunoSEQ multiplex PCR; TCRdb keeps in-frame clones, though not all of them. The table shows some 12,000 clones, with around 72% occurring only once. Each patient experienced a relapse that followed autologous stem cell transplantation, and brentuximab vedotin exposure varied. Progressive disease, partial response or complete response was each patient's best response. The chain is built from TRBV7-9 and TRBJ2-3, with D unresolved. This material consisted of peripheral blood mononuclear cells (PBMCs), taken at baseline. This receptor was taken from a human donor with classical Hodgkin lymphoma. The DNA for the CDR3 is TGTGCCAGCAGCCTCCAGGCCGGGTCGGGTGAGCAGTATTTT. Protein product: CASSLQAGSGEQYF.